This T cell receptor beta chain was sequenced in a study of control samples from healthy donors and cancer patients. Using immunoSEQ multiplex PCR, the repertoire was profiled, and TCRdb retains in-frame clones only, with some absent. The table records roughly 76,000 clones, 93% of them present only once. There are 14 residues in the CDR3. Trimming removed 6 bases from V and 2 bases from J; junction bases left unmatched: 4. The V gene's germline CDR1 is SGHRS and CDR2 YFSETQ. The clonotype originates from a woman between 40 and 50 years old with lung cancer. The sample consisted of PBMCs. The chain recombines TRBV5-1 with TRBJ2-2, with 7 bases matching TRBD2. The CDR3, as DNA: TGCGCCAGCACCGGGACTACCAACACCGGGGAGCTGTTTTTT. As protein: CASTGTTNTGELFF.